This TCR beta chain was recovered during a study of T cell repertoires and HLA-DP antigens. Trimming pared 11 bases from V and 1 base from J, leaving 29 bases between. Germline V gives CDR1 MDHEN, CDR2 SYDVKM. The CDR3 contains 18 residues. Study-level findings and limits: No separate analysis of naive versus memory CD4+ cells was done.

About this clone: The antigen remains unidentified.

Assay used: immunoSEQ multiplex PCR; TCRdb lists only in-frame clones, some missing. The sample has some 110,000 clones, 85% to 95% seen once; the top ten hold about 0.27%. What was sequenced was CD4+ T cells from PBMCs. This TCR was recovered from a woman between 18 and 29 years old in good health and CMV-seronegative. This sequence joins TRBV28 and TRBJ1-1, with D perhaps matching TRBD1 (5 bases). The chain's CDR3 is CAHQRALLAGGRNTEAFF. Written as DNA, the CDR3 is TGTGCCCACCAACGGGCCCTCCTCGCGGGGGGAAGGAACACTGAAGCTTTCTTT.